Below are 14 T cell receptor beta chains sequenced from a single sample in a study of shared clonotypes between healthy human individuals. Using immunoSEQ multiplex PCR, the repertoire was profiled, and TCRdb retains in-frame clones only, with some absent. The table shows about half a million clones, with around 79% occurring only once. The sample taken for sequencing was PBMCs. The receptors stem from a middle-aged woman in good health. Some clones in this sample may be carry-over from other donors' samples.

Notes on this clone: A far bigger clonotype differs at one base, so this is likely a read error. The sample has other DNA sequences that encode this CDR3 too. This chain's CDR3 is CASSLRLYGYTF. The CDR3 region has the DNA TGTGCCAGCAGTTTGAGGCTCTATGGCTACACCTTC. The gene calls are TRBV28 and TRBJ1-2; D unresolved. Deletions cut 3 bases from V and 4 bases from J, with 6 bases between. The germline CDR1 and CDR2 sequences are MDHEN and SYDVKM. There are 12 residues in the CDR3.

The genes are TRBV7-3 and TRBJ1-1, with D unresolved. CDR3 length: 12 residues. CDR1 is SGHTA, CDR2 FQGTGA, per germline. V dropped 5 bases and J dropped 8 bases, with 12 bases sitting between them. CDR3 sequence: CASSHNPGEAFF. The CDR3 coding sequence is TGTGCCAGCAGCCACAACCCGGGAGAAGCTTTCTTT.

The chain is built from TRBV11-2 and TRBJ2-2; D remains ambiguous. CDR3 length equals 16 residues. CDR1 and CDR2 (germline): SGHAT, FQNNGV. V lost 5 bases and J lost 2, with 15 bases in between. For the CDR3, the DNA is TGTGCCAGCAGCGTTCAACCTTCACCCAACACCGGGGAGCTGTTTTTT. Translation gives CASSVQPSPNTGELFF.

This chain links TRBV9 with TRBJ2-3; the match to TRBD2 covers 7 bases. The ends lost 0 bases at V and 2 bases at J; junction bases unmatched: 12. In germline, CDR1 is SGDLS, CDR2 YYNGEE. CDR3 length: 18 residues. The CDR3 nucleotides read TGTGCCAGCAGCGTAGGTCACCGCGGCGGGAGAAACACAGATACGCAGTATTTT. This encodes CASSVGHRGGRNTDTQYF.

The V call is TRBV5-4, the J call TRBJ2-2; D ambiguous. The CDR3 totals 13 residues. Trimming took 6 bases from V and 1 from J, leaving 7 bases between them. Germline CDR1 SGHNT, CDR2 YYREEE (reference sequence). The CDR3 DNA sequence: TGTGCCAGCACCCAGAAGAACACCGGGGAGCTGTTTTTT. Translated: CASTQKNTGELFF.

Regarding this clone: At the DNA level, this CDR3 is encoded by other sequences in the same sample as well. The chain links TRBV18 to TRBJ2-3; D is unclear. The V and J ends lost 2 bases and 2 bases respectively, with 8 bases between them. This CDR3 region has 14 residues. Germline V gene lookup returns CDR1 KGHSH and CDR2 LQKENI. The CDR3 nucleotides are TGTGCCAGCTCACCAGGGCCTACCACAGATACGCAGTATTTT. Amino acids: CASSPGPTTDTQYF.

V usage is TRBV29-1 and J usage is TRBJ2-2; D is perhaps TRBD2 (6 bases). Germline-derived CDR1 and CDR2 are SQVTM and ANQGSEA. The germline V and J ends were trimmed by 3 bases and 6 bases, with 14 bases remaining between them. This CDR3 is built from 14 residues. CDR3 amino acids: CSVDAGWASGELFF. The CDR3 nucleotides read TGCAGCGTTGATGCGGGGTGGGCGTCCGGGGAGCTGTTTTTT.

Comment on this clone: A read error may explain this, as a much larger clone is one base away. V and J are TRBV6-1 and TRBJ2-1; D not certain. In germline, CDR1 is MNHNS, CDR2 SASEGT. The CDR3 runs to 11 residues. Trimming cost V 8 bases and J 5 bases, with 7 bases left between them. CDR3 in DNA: TGTGCCAGCGAACAGAACAATGAGCAGTTCTTC. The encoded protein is CASEQNNEQFF.

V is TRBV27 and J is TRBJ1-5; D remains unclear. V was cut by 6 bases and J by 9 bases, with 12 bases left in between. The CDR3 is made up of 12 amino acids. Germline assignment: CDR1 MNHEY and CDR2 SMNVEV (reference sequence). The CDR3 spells CASSSQWGPQHF. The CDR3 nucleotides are TGTGCCAGCAGCTCTCAGTGGGGGCCCCAGCATTTT.

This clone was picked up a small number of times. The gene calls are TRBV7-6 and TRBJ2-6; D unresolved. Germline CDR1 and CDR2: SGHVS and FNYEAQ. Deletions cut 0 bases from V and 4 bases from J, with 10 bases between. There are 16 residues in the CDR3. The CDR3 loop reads CASSLAPPSGANVLTF. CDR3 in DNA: TGTGCCAGCAGCTTAGCCCCCCCTTCCGGGGCCAACGTCCTGACTTTC.

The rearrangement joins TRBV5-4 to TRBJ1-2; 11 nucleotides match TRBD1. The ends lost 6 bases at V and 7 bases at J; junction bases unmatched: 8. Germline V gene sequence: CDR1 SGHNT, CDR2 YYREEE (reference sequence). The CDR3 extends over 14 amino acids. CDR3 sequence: CASTQTGTGGGYTF. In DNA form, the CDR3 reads TGTGCCAGCACCCAAACCGGGACAGGGGGTGGCTACACCTTC.

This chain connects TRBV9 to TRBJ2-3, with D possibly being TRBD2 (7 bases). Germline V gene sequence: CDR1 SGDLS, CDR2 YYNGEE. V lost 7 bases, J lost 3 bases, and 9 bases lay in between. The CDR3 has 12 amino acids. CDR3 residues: CASGGATDTQYF. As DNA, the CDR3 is TGTGCCAGCGGGGGGGCAACAGATACGCAGTATTTT.

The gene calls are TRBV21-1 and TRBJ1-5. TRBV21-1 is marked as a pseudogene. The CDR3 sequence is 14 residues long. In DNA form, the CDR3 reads TGTGCCAGCAGGAGAATAACTGGAAATAGGACCCAGCATTTT. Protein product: CASRRITGNRTQHF.

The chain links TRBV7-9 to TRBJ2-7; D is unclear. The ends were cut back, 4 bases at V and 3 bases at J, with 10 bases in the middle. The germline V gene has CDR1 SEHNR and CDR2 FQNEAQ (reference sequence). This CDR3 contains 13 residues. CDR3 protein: CASSYGSRYEQYF. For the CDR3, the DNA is TGTGCCAGCAGCTACGGCTCCCGCTACGAGCAGTACTTC.